The TCR beta chain described here comes from a study of blood T cell repertoires in COVID-19. Per the germline V gene, CDR1 is MNHEY and CDR2 is SVGAGI. The CDR3 sequence is 15 residues long. Trimming pared 6 bases from V and 1 base from J, leaving 12 bases between. Authors' analysis steps: Amplifying reference gene primers gave estimates of nucleated cell counts. Sequencing was performed with immunoSEQ multiplex PCR; in TCRdb, only in-frame clones are kept and a portion is missing. V and J calls and clone size are given by that table; D and trimming were obtained from the DNA. There are about 220,000 clones in the sample; over 60% occur only once, and 7.2% lies in the top ten.

Source material: peripheral blood. This receptor was obtained from a woman aged 65 to 85 with acute or convalescent COVID-19. The rearrangement joins TRBV6-5 to TRBJ2-2; D is perhaps TRBD2 (5 bases). This chain's CDR3 is CASSAGLQNTGELFF. CDR3 coding DNA: TGTGCCAGCAGCGCCGGACTCCAGAACACCGGGGAGCTGTTTTTT.